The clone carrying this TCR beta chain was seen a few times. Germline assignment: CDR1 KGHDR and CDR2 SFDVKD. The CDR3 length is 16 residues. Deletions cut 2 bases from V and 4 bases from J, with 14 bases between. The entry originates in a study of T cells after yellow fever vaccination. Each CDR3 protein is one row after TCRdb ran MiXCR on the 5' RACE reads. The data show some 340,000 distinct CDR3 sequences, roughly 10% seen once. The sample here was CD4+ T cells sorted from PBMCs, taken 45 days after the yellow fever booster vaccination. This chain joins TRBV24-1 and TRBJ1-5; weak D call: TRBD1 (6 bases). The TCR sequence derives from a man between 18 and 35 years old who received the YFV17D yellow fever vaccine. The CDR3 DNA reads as TGTGCCACCAGTGATTCCAGGGCAGGGGCAAATCAGCCCCAGCATTTT. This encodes CATSDSRAGANQPQHF.